Shown below are 20 T cell receptor beta chains from a single sample sequenced in a study of CD8 T cells in ankylosing spondylitis. From the 5' RACE reads, TCRdb called clonotypes with MiXCR, one entry per CDR3 protein. The sample shows more than 25,000 distinct CDR3 sequences, 5.3% of them seen only once. The sample was blood, either unsorted or a sorted T cell fraction (not recorded which). The receptors come from a female donor with ankylosing spondylitis or in good health (not recorded which).

This clonotype was recorded at least ten times. V is TRBV9 and J is TRBJ2-1; 9 bases align to TRBD2. Germline V gene data show CDR1 as SGDLS and CDR2 as YYNGEE. The CDR3 runs to 20 residues. The V segment lost 0 bases and the J segment 2 bases; nucleotides outside the gene matches: 15. Here the CDR3 reads CASSVAGLAGKVNPYNEQFF. The CDR3 DNA sequence: TGTGCCAGCAGCGTAGCTGGGCTAGCGGGAAAGGTCAACCCCTACAATGAGCAGTTCTTC.

Ten or more counts support this clonotype. The chain recombines TRBV9 with TRBJ2-1; D is unresolved. Germline values: CDR1 SGDLS, CDR2 YYNGEE. This CDR3 region has 16 residues. Trimming took off 4 bases at V and 2 bases at J, with 16 bases between the two ends. DNA of the CDR3: TGTGCCAGCAGCCCCCTGGGCGGACGGACCTACAATGAGCAGTTCTTC. It yields the protein CASSPLGGRTYNEQFF.

In its sample, this clonotype was seen many times. The CDR3 sequence is CASSVDVGSYEQYF. The DNA for the CDR3 is TGTGCCAGCAGCGTAGACGTGGGCTCCTACGAGCAGTACTTC. The V and J genes are TRBV9 and TRBJ2-7, with D unclear. The V end was cut by 0 bases, the J end by 0 bases, with 7 bases between. CDR3 length: 14 residues. Germline V gene data show CDR1 as SGDLS and CDR2 as YYNGEE.

The sample holds many counts of this clonotype. The chain has TRBV9 and TRBJ1-1; D remains unclear. The V gene's germline CDR1 is SGDLS and CDR2 YYNGEE. V was shortened by 6 bases and J by 4 bases, with 16 bases between the two germline ends. The CDR3 sequence is 14 residues long. Written as DNA, the CDR3 is TGTGCCAGCACCCGCGACACCCTATCCACTGAAGCTTTCTTT. It translates to CASTRDTLSTEAFF.

This clonotype has more than one count but fewer than ten. The chain couples TRBV9 to TRBJ2-1; 9 positions agree with TRBD2. This CDR3 comprises 15 residues. Germline V gene lookup returns CDR1 SGDLS and CDR2 YYNGEE. V shed 3 bases and J 5 bases; nucleotides not matched to a gene: 6. The CDR3 DNA reads TGTGCCAGCAGCGCCTCCCTAGCGGGGCACAATGAGCAGTTCTTC. Its protein is CASSASLAGHNEQFF.

This clonotype was counted many times. V gene TRBV9 combines with J gene TRBJ2-1, with 12 bases matching TRBD2. CDR1 SGDLS and CDR2 YYNGEE come from the germline V gene. J lost 8 bases, V lost 3 bases, and 9 bases had no gene match. The CDR3 has 16 residues. The CDR3, as DNA: TGTGCCAGCAGCGAGGGGACTAGCGGGTTGGTACATGAGCAGTTCTTC. Protein product: CASSEGTSGLVHEQFF.

This clonotype was observed a few times. V usage is TRBV9 and J usage is TRBJ2-3; D unresolved. This CDR3 comprises 15 residues. Germline-derived CDR1 and CDR2 are SGDLS and YYNGEE. Between the trimmed V and J ends, which lost 4 bases and 2 bases, there was a span of 14 bases. In DNA, the CDR3 is TGTGCCAGCAGCCCCAACACTATCCCCACAGATACGCAGTATTTT. Translating gives CASSPNTIPTDTQYF.

This clonotype was seen a handful of times. The chain uses TRBV9 and TRBJ2-1, with 9 bases fitting TRBD1. Germline CDR1 and CDR2: SGDLS and YYNGEE. The CDR3 length is 14 residues. Germline trimming cut 3 bases from V and 7 bases from J; bases unmatched to any gene: 5. CDR3 protein: CASSAGQGFNEQFF. In DNA, the CDR3 is TGTGCCAGCAGCGCGGGACAGGGTTTTAATGAGCAGTTCTTC.

This clonotype was seen repeatedly, ten times or more. The J gene is TRBJ2-7, the V gene TRBV9; D uncertain. V was clipped by 0 bases and J by 4 bases, with 5 bases between them. CDR3 length: 12 residues. Per the germline V gene, CDR1 is SGDLS and CDR2 is YYNGEE. The CDR3 region has the DNA TGTGCCAGCAGCGTAGATGGGTACGAGCAGTACTTC. Translating it yields CASSVDGYEQYF.

This rearrangement joins TRBV9 to TRBJ2-1; 7 bases are shared with TRBD1. Germline CDR1 SGDLS, CDR2 YYNGEE. With V trimmed by 0 bases and J by 4 bases, 4 bases remained unmatched. This CDR3 is built from 15 residues. CDR3 bases: TGTGCCAGCAGCGTAGAGGGGGCTGGATACAATGAGCAGTTCTTC. Encoded protein: CASSVEGAGYNEQFF. Complete variable domain (other parts from reference TRBV9 and TRBJ2-1): DSGVTQTPKHLITATGQRVTLRCSPRSGDLSVYWYQQSLDQGLQFLIQYYNGEERAKGNILERFSAQQFPDLHSELNLSSLELGDSALYFCASSVEGAGYNEQFFGPGTRLTVL.

This clonotype was counted a few times. This rearrangement joins TRBV9 to TRBJ2-7; 7 nucleotides align to TRBD1. Germline V gene sequence: CDR1 SGDLS, CDR2 YYNGEE. The CDR3 contains 15 residues. J was trimmed by 0 bases and V by 2 bases; bases with no gene match: 5. This chain's CDR3 is CASSVGQLASYEQYF. The CDR3 coding sequence is TGTGCCAGCAGCGTGGGACAGCTCGCCTCCTACGAGCAGTACTTC.

This clonotype was detected only a few times. The J gene is TRBJ2-5, the V gene TRBV9; 7 nucleotides line up with TRBD1. In germline, CDR1 is SGDLS, CDR2 YYNGEE. Trimming at V came to 4 bases and at J to 4 bases, leaving 7 bases not matched to a gene. The CDR3 extends over 14 amino acids. CDR3 in amino acids: CASSRGQVGETQYF. CDR3 nucleotides: TGTGCCAGCAGCAGGGGGCAGGTTGGAGAGACCCAGTACTTC.

This clonotype is medium-sized by share. The CDR3 loop is CASSVGTENQPQHF. The CDR3 region has the DNA TGTGCCAGCAGCGTAGGGACAGAAAATCAGCCCCAGCATTTT. This chain links TRBV9 with TRBJ1-5; D might be TRBD1 (6 bases). V shed 0 bases and J shed 4 bases, with 8 bases lying between them. This CDR3 comprises 14 residues. Germline V gene sequence: CDR1 SGDLS, CDR2 YYNGEE.

This clonotype has ten or more counts. The CDR3 region has the DNA TGTGCCAGCAGCATTAGCGGGAGTATCTACGAGCAGTACTTC. Encoded protein: CASSISGSIYEQYF. This chain connects TRBV9 to TRBJ2-7; 9 bases agree with TRBD2. The CDR3 has 14 amino acids. The J segment lost 3 bases and the V segment lost 4 bases, leaving 5 bases of the junction unmatched. Germline loops: CDR1 SGDLS, CDR2 YYNGEE.

This clonotype is medium-sized (0.01 to 0.1%) in the sample. The chain has TRBV9 and TRBJ2-1, with 15 bases that match TRBD2. Germline CDR1 reads SGDLS; CDR2 reads YYNGEE. The CDR3 is 19 residues long. V trimming: 4 bases; J trimming: 5 bases; junction bases outside the gene matches: 13. CDR3 region: CASSLHPGLAGGGDNEQFF. CDR3 nucleotides: TGTGCCAGCAGCCTCCATCCGGGACTAGCGGGGGGTGGCGACAATGAGCAGTTCTTC.

By share, this clonotype ranks as medium-sized. This chain connects TRBV9 to TRBJ1-1; no firm D call. The CDR3 is 14 residues long. Trimming pared 0 bases from V and 0 bases from J, leaving 6 bases between. The germline CDR1 and CDR2 sequences are SGDLS and YYNGEE. The CDR3 bases are TGTGCCAGCAGCGTAGAGGCCTTGAACACTGAAGCTTTCTTT. Translation: CASSVEALNTEAFF.

This clonotype was recorded many times. The chain combines TRBV9 with TRBJ2-4; D might be TRBD1 or TRBD2, each matching 6 bases. The CDR3 contains 17 residues. V was cut by 0 bases and J by 3 bases, with 16 bases left in between. The germline V gene has CDR1 SGDLS and CDR2 YYNGEE. The CDR3 reads CASSVEGGSGNKNIQYF. The CDR3 nucleotides read TGTGCCAGCAGCGTAGAAGGGGGGTCCGGAAACAAAAACATTCAGTACTTC.

This clonotype appeared many times. The J gene is TRBJ1-6, the V gene TRBV9; D is ambiguous. CDR1 is SGDLS and CDR2 is YYNGEE in the germline V gene. CDR3 length: 13 amino acids. V gave up 3 bases and J gave up 8 bases, with 9 bases separating them. The chain's CDR3 is CASSAKWDSPLHF. CDR3 coding DNA: TGTGCCAGCAGCGCAAAATGGGATTCACCCCTCCACTTT.

This chain connects TRBV9 to TRBJ1-1; D uncertain. The CDR3 covers 15 residues. Trimming stripped 0 bases from V and 0 bases from J, with 9 bases between. In germline, CDR1 is SGDLS, CDR2 YYNGEE. CDR3 protein: CASSVDHTLNTEAFF. For the CDR3, the DNA is TGTGCCAGCAGCGTAGATCACACTCTGAACACTGAAGCTTTCTTT.

The table lists this clonotype with many counts. The chain recombines TRBV9 with TRBJ2-1; 10 bases agree with TRBD2. The CDR3 is 15 residues long. Germline V gene sequence: CDR1 SGDLS, CDR2 YYNGEE. V gave up 4 bases and J gave up 6 bases; unmatched junction bases: 7. In DNA, the CDR3 is TGTGCCAGCAGCCCAGTTCTAGCGGGGGCCAATGAGCAGTTCTTC. Amino acid sequence: CASSPVLAGANEQFF.